The 8 T cell receptor beta chains reported below all come from one sample, sequenced in a study of T-cell reconstitution after alpha-beta-depleted transplantation in children. TCRbeta library preparation incorporated unique molecular identifiers. A single record per CDR3 protein comes from TCRdb applying MiXCR to the PCR reads. The table records about 580,000 distinct CDR3 sequences, 23% of them present only once. The sample here was PBMCs, mostly from graft donor cells, taken 360 days after TCRalphabeta/CD19-depleted stem cell transplant. The receptors were sampled from a boy under two years old who had a stem cell transplant for acute myeloid leukemia, so the T cells may come from the graft donor.

This sequence joins TRBV2 and TRBJ1-2; D is uncertain. CDR3 length equals 12 residues. Germline CDR1 reads SNHLY; CDR2 reads FYNNEI. Trimming pared 4 bases from V and 10 bases from J, leaving 13 bases between. As DNA, the CDR3 is TGTGCCAGCAGTGTCGTTTCGCAGGACTACACCTTC. Translating gives CASSVVSQDYTF.

The V and J genes are TRBV6-1 and TRBJ2-3, with 7 bases lining up with TRBD2. V lost 5 bases to trimming and J lost 6 bases; unmatched junction nucleotides: 8. Per the germline V gene, CDR1 is MNHNS and CDR2 is SASEGT. The CDR3 contains 14 residues. CDR3 loop: CASSRGLVADTQYF. CDR3 DNA: TGTGCCAGCAGTCGCGGACTAGTAGCGGATACGCAGTATTTT.

This clonotype was seen at least ten times. The genes are TRBV5-6 and TRBJ2-7; a weak D match, TRBD1 (6 bases). Germline CDR1 is SGHDT and CDR2 is YYEEEE. The CDR3 consists of 14 residues. Trimming left V 2 bases short and J 1 base short, with 10 bases between. The CDR3 region has the DNA TGTGCCAGCAGCTTAACGACAGGATCCTACGAGCAGTACTTC. Its protein product is CASSLTTGSYEQYF.

This clonotype was detected many times. This chain links TRBV28 with TRBJ2-1, with 12 bases fitting TRBD2. The germline V gene has CDR1 MDHEN and CDR2 SYDVKM. The trim removed 7 bases at V and 5 bases at J, leaving 0 bases unmatched. This CDR3 is 13 amino acids long. The DNA of the CDR3 is TGTGCCAGCACTAGCGGGGGGGACAATGAGCAGTTCTTC. Translating gives CASTSGGDNEQFF.

This clonotype was recorded at least ten times. The J gene is TRBJ2-5, the V gene TRBV12-3 or TRBV12-4; TRBD1 aligns across 8 bases. CDR3 size: 16 residues. Trimming at V came to 5 bases and at J to 2 bases, leaving 10 bases not matched to a gene. The CDR3 nucleotides read TGTGCCAGCAGTCCGAGGACAGGGTGGACACAAGAGACCCAGTACTTC. Residues: CASSPRTGWTQETQYF.

At least ten counts were recorded for this clonotype. The V call is TRBV20-1, the J call TRBJ2-1; D is uncertain. The CDR3 extends over 11 amino acids. Between the trimmed V and J ends, which lost 6 bases and 5 bases, there was a span of 8 bases. Germline V gives CDR1 DFQATT, CDR2 SNEGSKA (reference sequence). The CDR3 DNA follows: TGCAGTGCCTGGCTAGACAATGAGCAGTTCTTC. It yields the protein CSAWLDNEQFF.

The table lists this clonotype with many counts. The V call is TRBV4-3, the J call TRBJ2-1; no firm D call. The CDR3 totals 12 residues. Germline V gene sequence: CDR1 LGHNA, CDR2 YSLEER. With 0 bases removed from V and 8 bases from J, the gap between germline ends came to 5 bases. The CDR3 sequence: CASSQDRYEQFF. CDR3 DNA: TGCGCCAGCAGCCAAGATCGGTATGAGCAGTTCTTC.

This clonotype was picked up many times. The rearrangement uses TRBV20-1 and TRBJ2-2; D gene unclear. The CDR3 runs 15 residues. CDR1 is DFQATT and CDR2 is SNEGSKA in the germline V gene (reference sequence). Trimming cost V 1 base and J 4 bases, with 13 bases left between them. The CDR3 nucleotides are TGCAGTGCTAGAGTTGCAGGAAAGGCCACCGGGGAGCTGTTTTTT. Encoded protein: CSARVAGKATGELFF.